The 18 T cell receptor beta chains below come from one sample, sequenced in a study of blood T cell repertoires in COVID-19. Libraries were prepared by immunoSEQ multiplex PCR; TCRdb keeps only in-frame clonotypes and omits some of them. The table shows over 100,000 clones, with nearly 70% occurring only once. The sequenced sample consisted of peripheral blood. Receptors were obtained from a woman between 65 and 79 years old with acute or convalescent COVID-19.

The chain links TRBV6-2 or TRBV6-3 to TRBJ1-5; D gene unclear. Germline lookup yields CDR1 MNHEY and CDR2 SVGEGT. The CDR3 has 14 residues. Between the trimmed V and J ends, which lost 6 bases and 3 bases, there was a span of 12 bases. The CDR3: CASSAARINQPQHF. In DNA, the CDR3 is TGTGCCAGCAGCGCCGCGCGGATCAATCAGCCCCAGCATTTT.

This clone appeared a few times. The V call is TRBV5-4, the J call TRBJ1-1, with 8 positions matching TRBD1. The junction had 5 bases not matched to a gene; V was cut back by 4 bases and J by 6 bases. The CDR3 runs to 13 residues. From germline, CDR1 is SGHNT and CDR2 YYREEE (reference sequence). The CDR3 spells CASSKGQVPEAFF. CDR3 sequence (DNA): TGTGCCAGCAGCAAGGGACAGGTCCCTGAAGCTTTCTTT.

The CDR3 region is CASSAPLAGGPNNEQFF. As DNA, the CDR3 is TGTGCCAGCAGCGCACCACTAGCGGGAGGGCCCAACAATGAGCAGTTCTTC. This chain joins TRBV9 and TRBJ2-1, with TRBD2 identical over 13 bases. CDR3 length: 17 residues. V lost 3 bases to trimming and J lost 5 bases; unmatched junction nucleotides: 8. Germline CDR1 is SGDLS and CDR2 is YYNGEE.

This clone occurred a few times. V gene TRBV7-3 combines with J gene TRBJ1-3; 12 bases are shared with TRBD1. The germline gives CDR1 SGHTA, CDR2 FQGTGA. Trimming took 2 bases from V and 3 from J; bases not matched to a gene: 5. The CDR3 has 17 residues. CDR3 DNA: TGTGCCAGCAGCTTAGAGGGACAGGGGGCAAGTGGAAACACCATATATTTT. Amino acids: CASSLEGQGASGNTIYF.

Many counts were recorded for this clone. The gene calls are TRBV6-5 and TRBJ1-1; D is undetermined. The V and J ends lost 3 bases and 5 bases respectively, with 13 bases between them. The germline CDR1 and CDR2 sequences are MNHEY and SVGAGI. CDR3 size: 14 residues. CDR3 bases: TGTGCCAGCAGTTATTCGGTCTCTCGAACTGAAGCTTTCTTT. Protein product: CASSYSVSRTEAFF.

DNA for the CDR3: TGTGCCAGCAGCACCCGGACAGGGACAGGCAATTCACCCCTCCACTTT. This encodes CASSTRTGTGNSPLHF. The chain employs TRBV14 and TRBJ1-6; 8 nucleotides line up with TRBD1. The V gene's germline CDR1 is SGHDN and CDR2 FVKESK. V trimming: 5 bases; J trimming: 7 bases; junction bases outside the gene matches: 10. This CDR3 contains 16 residues.

This clone was observed once. V is TRBV12-3 or TRBV12-4 and J is TRBJ2-3; D is uncertain. The CDR3 is 12 amino acids. V shed 2 bases and J shed 5 bases, with 5 bases lying between them. CDR3 protein: CASSLIEDTQYF. The CDR3 region has the DNA TGTGCCAGCAGTTTAATAGAAGATACGCAGTATTTT.

The chain couples TRBV7-9 to TRBJ2-7; D perhaps matches TRBD1 (6 bases). The germline gives CDR1 SEHNR, CDR2 FQNEAQ (reference sequence). Trimming pared 6 bases from V and 4 bases from J, leaving 19 bases between. This CDR3 is 15 amino acids long. Here the CDR3 DNA reads TGTGCCAGCAGTTCAACTTCCGGGACACTTTACGAGCAGTACTTC. Its protein is CASSSTSGTLYEQYF.

The V call is TRBV27, the J call TRBJ1-4; possible D gene TRBD1, 6 bases. The CDR3 extends over 15 amino acids. The germline V gene encodes CDR1 MNHEY and CDR2 SMNVEV (reference sequence). Trimming pared 8 bases from V and 4 bases from J, leaving 17 bases between. CDR3: CASGGSSSGNEKLFF. In DNA form, the CDR3 reads TGTGCCAGCGGGGGCTCCTCTTCGGGTAATGAAAAACTGTTTTTT.

V gene TRBV24-1 combines with J gene TRBJ1-2; TRBD1 aligns across 10 bases. V was clipped by 3 bases and J by 4 bases; unmatched bases: 4. Germline CDR1 and CDR2: KGHDR and SFDVKD. The CDR3 is 15 amino acids. The CDR3 bases are TGTGCCACCAGTGATCCCCGGACAGGGGGCTATGGCTACACCTTC. It yields the protein CATSDPRTGGYGYTF.

This chain uses TRBV10-3 with TRBJ2-6, with TRBD1 identical over 8 bases. V lost 2 bases and J lost 0; bases outside the gene matches: 6. The germline V gene encodes CDR1 ENHRY and CDR2 SYGVKD. This CDR3 region has 18 residues. In nucleotides, the CDR3 is TGTGCCATCAGTGAGATACAGGGGGATAACTCTGGGGCCAACGTCCTGACTTTC. Amino acid sequence: CAISEIQGDNSGANVLTF.

This clone is judged medium-sized. CDR3 coding DNA: TGCAGCGTTGAGGGGCAGGGGAACACTGAAGCTTTCTTT. It is translated as CSVEGQGNTEAFF. The genes are TRBV29-1 and TRBJ1-1; perhaps TRBD1 as D (5 bases). CDR1 and CDR2 from the germline V gene are SQVTM and ANQGSEA. Trimming removed 3 bases from V and 1 base from J, with 9 bases in between. The CDR3 covers 13 residues. Filled out from reference TRBV29-1 and TRBJ1-1, the complete variable domain reads SAVISQKPSRDICQRGTSLTIQCQVDSQVTMMFWYRQQPGQSLTLIATANQGSEATYESGFVIDKFPISRPNLTFSTLTVSNMSPEDSSIYLCSVEGQGNTEAFFGQGTRLTVV.

The chain is built from TRBV14 and TRBJ2-3; 9 nucleotides align to TRBD2. The CDR3 is made up of 16 amino acids. Germline V gene sequence: CDR1 SGHDN, CDR2 FVKESK. The trim removed 2 bases at V and 4 bases at J, leaving 7 bases unmatched. The CDR3: CASSQHGGGAPDTQYF. CDR3 nucleotide sequence: TGTGCCAGCAGCCAACATGGCGGGGGGGCCCCAGATACGCAGTATTTT.

The V call is TRBV10-3, the J call TRBJ1-1, with D possibly TRBD1 on 5 matching bases. With 3 bases removed from V and 2 bases from J, the gap between germline ends came to 7 bases. The CDR3 spans 13 residues. Germline lookup yields CDR1 ENHRY and CDR2 SYGVKD. DNA of the CDR3: TGTGCCATCAGTGAAGGGGTAAACACTGAAGCTTTCTTT. Encoded protein: CAISEGVNTEAFF.

This chain joins TRBV9 and TRBJ2-2; 9 bases align to TRBD1. The V segment lost 3 bases and the J segment 5 bases; nucleotides outside the gene matches: 8. The CDR3 extends over 16 amino acids. Germline CDR1 SGDLS, CDR2 YYNGEE. This chain's CDR3 is CASSEVGTGKTGELFF. The CDR3 nucleotides are TGTGCCAGCAGCGAAGTCGGGACAGGGAAAACCGGGGAGCTGTTTTTT.

The gene calls are TRBV7-8 and TRBJ2-7; 9 nucleotides match TRBD1. Per the germline V gene, CDR1 is SGHVS and CDR2 is FQNEAQ. This CDR3 has 15 residues. V lost 5 bases, J lost 2 bases, and 7 bases stayed unmatched. The CDR3 DNA follows: TGTGCCAGCAGCCGTGACAGGGGGTTCACCTACGAGCAGTACTTC. Its translation is CASSRDRGFTYEQYF.

The V call is TRBV18, the J call TRBJ2-7; the D gene is possibly TRBD1 (7 bases). V was cut by 6 bases and J by 0 bases, with 12 bases left in between. This CDR3 has 14 amino acids. Germline values: CDR1 KGHSH, CDR2 LQKENI. CDR3 region: CASSRDSSSYEQYF. In DNA form, the CDR3 reads TGTGCCAGCTCGCGGGACAGTTCCTCCTACGAGCAGTACTTC.

The rearrangement uses TRBV19 and TRBJ2-7, with 9 bases fitting TRBD1. CDR3 size: 14 residues. From germline, CDR1 is LNHDA and CDR2 SQIVND (reference sequence). V shed 4 bases and J 2 bases; nucleotides not matched to a gene: 3. CDR3 amino acids: CASSKDRGAYEQYF. The CDR3 region has the DNA TGTGCCAGTAGTAAGGACAGGGGTGCCTACGAGCAGTACTTC.